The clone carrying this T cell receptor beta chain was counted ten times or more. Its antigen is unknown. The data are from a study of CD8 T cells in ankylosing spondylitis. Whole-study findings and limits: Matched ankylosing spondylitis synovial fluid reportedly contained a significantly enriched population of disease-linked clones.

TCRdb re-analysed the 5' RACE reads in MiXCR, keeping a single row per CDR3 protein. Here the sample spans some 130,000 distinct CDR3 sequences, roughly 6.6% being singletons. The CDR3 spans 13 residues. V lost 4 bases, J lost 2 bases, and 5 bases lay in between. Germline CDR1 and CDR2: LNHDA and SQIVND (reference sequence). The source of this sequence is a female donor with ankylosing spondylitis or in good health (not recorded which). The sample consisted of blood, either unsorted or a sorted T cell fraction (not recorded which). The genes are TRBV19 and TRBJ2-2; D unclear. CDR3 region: CASSNPNTGELFF. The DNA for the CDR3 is TGTGCCAGTAGTAACCCCAACACCGGGGAGCTGTTTTTT.